Presented here are 5 T cell receptor beta chains from one specimen sequenced in a study of early stage breast cancer tumors. Using immunoSEQ multiplex PCR, the repertoire was profiled, and TCRdb retains in-frame clones only, with some absent. Seen here are 9,000 to 9,500 clones, 65% to 70% observed once, and the top ten hold roughly 7.1%. Source material: breast tumor tissue. The receptors were sampled from a person in their fifties or sixties with breast cancer.

This clone has only one observation. CDR3: CASRDGQGSYEQYF. The CDR3 DNA sequence: TGTGCCAGCAGAGACGGACAGGGCTCCTACGAGCAGTACTTC. V usage is TRBV2 and J usage is TRBJ2-7; 8 nucleotides match TRBD1. Germline assignment: CDR1 SNHLY and CDR2 FYNNEI. The CDR3 consists of 14 residues. J gave up 0 bases and V 6 bases, and 4 bases lay outside the gene matches.

This chain uses TRBV9 with TRBJ2-2; maybe TRBD2 (5 bases). The V gene lost 3 bases and the J gene lost 0 bases, with 12 bases spanning the gap. CDR1 is SGDLS and CDR2 is YYNGEE in the germline V gene. This CDR3 region has 16 residues. This CDR3 reads CASSAGLGTNTGELFF. For the CDR3, the DNA is TGTGCCAGCAGCGCCGGACTGGGAACGAACACCGGGGAGCTGTTTTTT.

As for this clone: This could be a read error, since a much larger clone is one nucleotide away. Other DNA sequences in this specimen translate into the identical CDR3. The rearrangement uses TRBV15 and TRBJ1-5; D uncertain. Germline V gene data show CDR1 as LNHNV and CDR2 as YYDKDF (reference sequence). CDR3 length: 14 residues. The V end lost 0 bases, the J end lost 0 bases, and 3 bases lay between the germline ends. CDR3 in amino acids: CATSRDVSNQPQHF. The DNA of the CDR3 is TGTGCCACCAGCAGAGATGTTAGCAATCAGCCCCAGCATTTT.

This clone was observed a handful of times. J is TRBJ2-1 and V is TRBV2, with D uncertain. CDR3 length: 16 residues. Germline V gives CDR1 SNHLY, CDR2 FYNNEI. The V end lost 0 bases, the J end lost 0 bases, and 9 bases lay between the germline ends. CDR3 coding DNA: TGTGCCAGCAGTGAAGCTGAACCAAGCTCCTACAATGAGCAGTTCTTC. Translating gives CASSEAEPSSYNEQFF.

The chain combines TRBV5-1 with TRBJ2-5; 10 bases line up with TRBD1. Trimming at V came to 4 bases and at J to 5 bases, leaving 5 bases not matched to a gene. Germline V CDR1 and CDR2: SGHRS, YFSETQ. The CDR3 spans 14 residues. The DNA for the CDR3 is TGCGCCAGCAGCCGGGACAGGGGTTTTGAGACCCAGTACTTC. As protein: CASSRDRGFETQYF.